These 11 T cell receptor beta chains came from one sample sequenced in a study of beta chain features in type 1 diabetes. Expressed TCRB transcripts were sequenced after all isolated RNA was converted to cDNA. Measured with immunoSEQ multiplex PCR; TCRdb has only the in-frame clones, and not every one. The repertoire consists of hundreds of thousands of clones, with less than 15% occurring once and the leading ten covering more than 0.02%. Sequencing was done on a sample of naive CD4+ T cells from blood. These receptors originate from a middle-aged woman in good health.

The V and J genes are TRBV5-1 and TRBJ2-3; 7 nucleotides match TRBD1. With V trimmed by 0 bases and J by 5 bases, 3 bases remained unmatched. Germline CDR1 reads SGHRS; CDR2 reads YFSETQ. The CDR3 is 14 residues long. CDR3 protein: CASSLGQGEDTQYF. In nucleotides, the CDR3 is TGCGCCAGCAGCTTGGGACAGGGAGAAGATACGCAGTATTTT.

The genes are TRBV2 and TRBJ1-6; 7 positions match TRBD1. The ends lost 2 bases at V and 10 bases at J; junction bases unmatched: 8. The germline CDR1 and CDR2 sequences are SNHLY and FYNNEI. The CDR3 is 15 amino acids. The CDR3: CASSELEGARSPLHF. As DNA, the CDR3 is TGTGCCAGCAGTGAACTGGAGGGGGCGCGATCACCCCTCCACTTT.

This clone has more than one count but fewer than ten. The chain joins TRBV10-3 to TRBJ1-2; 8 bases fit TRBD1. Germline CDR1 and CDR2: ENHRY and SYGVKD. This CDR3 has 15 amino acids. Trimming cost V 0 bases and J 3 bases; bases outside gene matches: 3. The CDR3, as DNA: TGTGCCATCAGTGAGTCAGAGGGACAGGACTATGGCTACACCTTC. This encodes CAISESEGQDYGYTF.

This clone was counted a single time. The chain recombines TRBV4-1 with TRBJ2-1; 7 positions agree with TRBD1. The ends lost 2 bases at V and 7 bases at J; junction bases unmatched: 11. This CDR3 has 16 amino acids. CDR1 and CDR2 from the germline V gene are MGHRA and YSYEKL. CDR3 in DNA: TGCGCCAGCAGCCAACCGACAGGGCGCGTGGGAAATGAGCAGTTCTTC. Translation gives CASSQPTGRVGNEQFF.

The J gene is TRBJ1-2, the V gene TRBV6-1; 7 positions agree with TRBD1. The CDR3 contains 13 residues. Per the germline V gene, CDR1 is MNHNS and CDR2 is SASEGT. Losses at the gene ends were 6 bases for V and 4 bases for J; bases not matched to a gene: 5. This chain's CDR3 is CASRAAGGYGYTF. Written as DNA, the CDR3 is TGTGCCAGCAGGGCGGCAGGGGGCTATGGCTACACCTTC.

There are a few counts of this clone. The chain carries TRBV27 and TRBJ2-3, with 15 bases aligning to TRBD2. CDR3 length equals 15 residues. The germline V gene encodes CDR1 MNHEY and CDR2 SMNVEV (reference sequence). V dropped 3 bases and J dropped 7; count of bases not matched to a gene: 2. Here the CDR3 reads CASSLGLAGGNTQYF. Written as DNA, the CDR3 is TGTGCCAGCAGTTTGGGACTAGCGGGGGGAAATACGCAGTATTTT.

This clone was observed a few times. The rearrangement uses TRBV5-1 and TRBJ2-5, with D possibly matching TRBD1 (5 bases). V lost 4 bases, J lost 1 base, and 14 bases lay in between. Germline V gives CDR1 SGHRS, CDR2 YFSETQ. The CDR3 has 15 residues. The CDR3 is CASSLPLTAQETQYF. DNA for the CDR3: TGCGCCAGCAGCCTCCCCCTGACAGCCCAAGAGACCCAGTACTTC.

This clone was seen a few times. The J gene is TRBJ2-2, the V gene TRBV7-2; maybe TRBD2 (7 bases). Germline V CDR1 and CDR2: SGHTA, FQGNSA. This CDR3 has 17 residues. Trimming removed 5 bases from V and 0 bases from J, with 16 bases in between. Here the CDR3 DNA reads TGTGCCAGCAGCGGGGGGCGGCTAGCGGCGAACACCGGGGAGCTGTTTTTT. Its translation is CASSGGRLAANTGELFF.

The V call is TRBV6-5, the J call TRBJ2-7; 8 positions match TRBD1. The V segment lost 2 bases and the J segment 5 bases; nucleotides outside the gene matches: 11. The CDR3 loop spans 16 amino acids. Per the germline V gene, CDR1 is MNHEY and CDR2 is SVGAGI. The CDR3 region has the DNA TGTGCCAGCAGTTACGTCATCCCCGGACAGGGCCACGAGCAGTACTTC. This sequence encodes CASSYVIPGQGHEQYF.

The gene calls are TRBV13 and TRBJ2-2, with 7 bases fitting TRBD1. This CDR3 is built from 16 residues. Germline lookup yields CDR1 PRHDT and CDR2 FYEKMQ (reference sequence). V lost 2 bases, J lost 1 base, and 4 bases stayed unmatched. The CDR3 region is CASSLRQGRNTGELFF. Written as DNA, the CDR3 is TGTGCCAGCAGCTTACGACAGGGACGGAACACCGGGGAGCTGTTTTTT.

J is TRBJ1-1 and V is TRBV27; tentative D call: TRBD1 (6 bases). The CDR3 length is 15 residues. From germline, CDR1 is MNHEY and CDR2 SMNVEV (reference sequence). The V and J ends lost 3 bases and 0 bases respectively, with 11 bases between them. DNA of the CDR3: TGTGCCAGCAGTTTGAACAGGGAGTTGAACACTGAAGCTTTCTTT. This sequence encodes CASSLNRELNTEAFF.